A selection of T cell receptor beta chains follows, all from one sample in a study of blood T cell repertoires in COVID-19. Using immunoSEQ multiplex PCR, the repertoire was profiled, and TCRdb retains in-frame clones only, with some absent. The table records over 100,000 clones, about nine tenths of them present only once. The material sequenced was peripheral blood. The receptor source for this set is a young man with acute or convalescent COVID-19. CDR3s include the opening cysteine and the closing phenylalanine or tryptophan. The D gene is left open where the match is weak. Clone size is stated in some rows and not others, as once, few, many or a class when expanded.

>TRBV30|.|.|TRBJ1-2
CAWSVPTGYYSPYGYTF
TGTGCCTGGAGTGTACCGACAGGTTATTATTCCCCCTATGGCTACACCTTC
>TRBV11-2|few|.|TRBJ2-7
CASSLAGYLSYEQYF
TGTGCCAGCAGCTTAGCAGGGTATCTCTCCTACGAGCAGTACTTC
>TRBV9|once|TRBD2|TRBJ2-3
CASSPRGGSVTDTQYF
TGTGCCAGCAGCCCCCGGGGCGGGAGTGTCACAGATACGCAGTATTTT
>TRBV7-9|.|.|TRBJ1-1
CASSPSQDSEAFF
TGTGCCAGCAGCCCGAGTCAAGACAGCGAAGCTTTCTTT
>TRBV5-1|.|TRBD2|TRBJ2-5
CASSTGLAETQYF
TGCGCCAGCAGCACCGGACTAGCAGAGACCCAGTACTTC
>TRBV3-1/TRBV3-2|.|.|TRBJ2-7
CASSQAIQDMKQYF
TGTGCCAGCAGCCAAGCAATCCAGGACATGAAGCAGTACTTC
>TRBV6-6|.|.|TRBJ1-2
CASSYGHGGNYGYTF
TGTGCCAGCAGTTACGGGCATGGTGGTAACTATGGCTACACCTTC
>TRBV6-5|.|TRBD1|TRBJ1-2
CASSLTGNYGYTF
TGTGCCAGCAGTTTGACAGGGAACTATGGCTACACCTTC
>TRBV6-5|.|TRBD1|TRBJ1-2
CASSYDRAWGGYTF
TGTGCCAGCAGTTACGACAGGGCATGGGGTGGCTACACCTTC
>TRBV7-9|once|.|TRBJ1-1
CASSSKNLLNTEAFF
TGTGCCAGCAGCTCAAAGAACCTACTGAACACTGAAGCTTTCTTT
>TRBV3-1/TRBV3-2|.|.|TRBJ1-4
CASSQMRDNPWGIHEKLFF
TGTGCCAGCAGCCAGATGAGGGACAACCCGTGGGGGATTCATGAAAAACTGTTTTTT
>TRBV5-1|.|TRBD1|TRBJ2-6
CASSSGTGYLSGANVLTF
TGCGCCAGCAGCTCCGGGACAGGATACCTCTCTGGGGCCAACGTCCTGACTTTC
>TRBV5-4|.|TRBD1|TRBJ2-1
CASSWTGGNEQFF
TGTGCCAGCAGCTGGACAGGGGGCAATGAGCAGTTCTTC
>TRBV30|.|.|TRBJ1-2
CATREEKSYTF
TGTGCCACAAGGGAGGAAAAGAGCTACACCTTC
>TRBV19|.|.|TRBJ2-2
CASSVRGFGNTGELFF
TGTGCCAGTAGTGTAAGGGGGTTCGGGAACACCGGGGAGCTGTTTTTT
>TRBV15|.|.|TRBJ2-1
CATSFITNSYNEQFF
TGTGCCACCAGCTTCATTACAAATTCCTACAATGAGCAGTTCTTC
>TRBV30|.|TRBD1|TRBJ1-6
CAWSVLTGRDSPLHF
TGTGCCTGGAGTGTATTGACAGGGCGGGATTCACCCCTCCACTTT
>TRBV19|.|TRBD1|TRBJ2-7
CASSRTGGYEQYF
TGTGCCAGTAGTAGGACAGGGGGGTACGAGCAGTACTTC
>TRBV4-1|.|.|TRBJ2-2
CASSHQIWGGQEITGELFF
TGCGCCAGCAGCCACCAAATCTGGGGGGGACAGGAGATCACCGGGGAGCTGTTTTTT
>TRBV24-1|.|TRBD2|TRBJ2-5
CATSDGGKETQYF
TGTGCCACCAGTGACGGGGGGAAAGAGACCCAGTACTTC
>TRBV6-1|.|TRBD2|TRBJ2-3
CASSGAGLAGGRRTDTQYF
TGTGCCAGCAGTGGGGCTGGGTTAGCGGGGGGGCGACGGACAGATACGCAGTATTTT
>TRBV10-2|.|.|TRBJ1-5
CASGVLGSPNQPQHF
TGCGCCAGCGGGGTCCTAGGGAGCCCCAATCAGCCCCAGCATTTT